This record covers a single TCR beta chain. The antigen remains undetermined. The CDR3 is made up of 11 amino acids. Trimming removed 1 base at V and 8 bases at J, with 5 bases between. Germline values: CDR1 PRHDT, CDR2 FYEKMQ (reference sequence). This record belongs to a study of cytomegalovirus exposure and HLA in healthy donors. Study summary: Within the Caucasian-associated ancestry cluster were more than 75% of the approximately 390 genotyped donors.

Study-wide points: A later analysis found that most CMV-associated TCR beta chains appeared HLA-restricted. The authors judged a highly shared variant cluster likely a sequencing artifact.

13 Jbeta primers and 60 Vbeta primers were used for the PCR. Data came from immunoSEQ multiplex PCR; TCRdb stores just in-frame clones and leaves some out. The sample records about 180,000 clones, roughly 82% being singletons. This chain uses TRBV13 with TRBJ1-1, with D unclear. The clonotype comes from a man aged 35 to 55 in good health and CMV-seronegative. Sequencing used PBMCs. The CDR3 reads CASSLEQEAFF. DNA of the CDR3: TGTGCCAGCAGCTTAGAACAGGAAGCTTTCTTT.